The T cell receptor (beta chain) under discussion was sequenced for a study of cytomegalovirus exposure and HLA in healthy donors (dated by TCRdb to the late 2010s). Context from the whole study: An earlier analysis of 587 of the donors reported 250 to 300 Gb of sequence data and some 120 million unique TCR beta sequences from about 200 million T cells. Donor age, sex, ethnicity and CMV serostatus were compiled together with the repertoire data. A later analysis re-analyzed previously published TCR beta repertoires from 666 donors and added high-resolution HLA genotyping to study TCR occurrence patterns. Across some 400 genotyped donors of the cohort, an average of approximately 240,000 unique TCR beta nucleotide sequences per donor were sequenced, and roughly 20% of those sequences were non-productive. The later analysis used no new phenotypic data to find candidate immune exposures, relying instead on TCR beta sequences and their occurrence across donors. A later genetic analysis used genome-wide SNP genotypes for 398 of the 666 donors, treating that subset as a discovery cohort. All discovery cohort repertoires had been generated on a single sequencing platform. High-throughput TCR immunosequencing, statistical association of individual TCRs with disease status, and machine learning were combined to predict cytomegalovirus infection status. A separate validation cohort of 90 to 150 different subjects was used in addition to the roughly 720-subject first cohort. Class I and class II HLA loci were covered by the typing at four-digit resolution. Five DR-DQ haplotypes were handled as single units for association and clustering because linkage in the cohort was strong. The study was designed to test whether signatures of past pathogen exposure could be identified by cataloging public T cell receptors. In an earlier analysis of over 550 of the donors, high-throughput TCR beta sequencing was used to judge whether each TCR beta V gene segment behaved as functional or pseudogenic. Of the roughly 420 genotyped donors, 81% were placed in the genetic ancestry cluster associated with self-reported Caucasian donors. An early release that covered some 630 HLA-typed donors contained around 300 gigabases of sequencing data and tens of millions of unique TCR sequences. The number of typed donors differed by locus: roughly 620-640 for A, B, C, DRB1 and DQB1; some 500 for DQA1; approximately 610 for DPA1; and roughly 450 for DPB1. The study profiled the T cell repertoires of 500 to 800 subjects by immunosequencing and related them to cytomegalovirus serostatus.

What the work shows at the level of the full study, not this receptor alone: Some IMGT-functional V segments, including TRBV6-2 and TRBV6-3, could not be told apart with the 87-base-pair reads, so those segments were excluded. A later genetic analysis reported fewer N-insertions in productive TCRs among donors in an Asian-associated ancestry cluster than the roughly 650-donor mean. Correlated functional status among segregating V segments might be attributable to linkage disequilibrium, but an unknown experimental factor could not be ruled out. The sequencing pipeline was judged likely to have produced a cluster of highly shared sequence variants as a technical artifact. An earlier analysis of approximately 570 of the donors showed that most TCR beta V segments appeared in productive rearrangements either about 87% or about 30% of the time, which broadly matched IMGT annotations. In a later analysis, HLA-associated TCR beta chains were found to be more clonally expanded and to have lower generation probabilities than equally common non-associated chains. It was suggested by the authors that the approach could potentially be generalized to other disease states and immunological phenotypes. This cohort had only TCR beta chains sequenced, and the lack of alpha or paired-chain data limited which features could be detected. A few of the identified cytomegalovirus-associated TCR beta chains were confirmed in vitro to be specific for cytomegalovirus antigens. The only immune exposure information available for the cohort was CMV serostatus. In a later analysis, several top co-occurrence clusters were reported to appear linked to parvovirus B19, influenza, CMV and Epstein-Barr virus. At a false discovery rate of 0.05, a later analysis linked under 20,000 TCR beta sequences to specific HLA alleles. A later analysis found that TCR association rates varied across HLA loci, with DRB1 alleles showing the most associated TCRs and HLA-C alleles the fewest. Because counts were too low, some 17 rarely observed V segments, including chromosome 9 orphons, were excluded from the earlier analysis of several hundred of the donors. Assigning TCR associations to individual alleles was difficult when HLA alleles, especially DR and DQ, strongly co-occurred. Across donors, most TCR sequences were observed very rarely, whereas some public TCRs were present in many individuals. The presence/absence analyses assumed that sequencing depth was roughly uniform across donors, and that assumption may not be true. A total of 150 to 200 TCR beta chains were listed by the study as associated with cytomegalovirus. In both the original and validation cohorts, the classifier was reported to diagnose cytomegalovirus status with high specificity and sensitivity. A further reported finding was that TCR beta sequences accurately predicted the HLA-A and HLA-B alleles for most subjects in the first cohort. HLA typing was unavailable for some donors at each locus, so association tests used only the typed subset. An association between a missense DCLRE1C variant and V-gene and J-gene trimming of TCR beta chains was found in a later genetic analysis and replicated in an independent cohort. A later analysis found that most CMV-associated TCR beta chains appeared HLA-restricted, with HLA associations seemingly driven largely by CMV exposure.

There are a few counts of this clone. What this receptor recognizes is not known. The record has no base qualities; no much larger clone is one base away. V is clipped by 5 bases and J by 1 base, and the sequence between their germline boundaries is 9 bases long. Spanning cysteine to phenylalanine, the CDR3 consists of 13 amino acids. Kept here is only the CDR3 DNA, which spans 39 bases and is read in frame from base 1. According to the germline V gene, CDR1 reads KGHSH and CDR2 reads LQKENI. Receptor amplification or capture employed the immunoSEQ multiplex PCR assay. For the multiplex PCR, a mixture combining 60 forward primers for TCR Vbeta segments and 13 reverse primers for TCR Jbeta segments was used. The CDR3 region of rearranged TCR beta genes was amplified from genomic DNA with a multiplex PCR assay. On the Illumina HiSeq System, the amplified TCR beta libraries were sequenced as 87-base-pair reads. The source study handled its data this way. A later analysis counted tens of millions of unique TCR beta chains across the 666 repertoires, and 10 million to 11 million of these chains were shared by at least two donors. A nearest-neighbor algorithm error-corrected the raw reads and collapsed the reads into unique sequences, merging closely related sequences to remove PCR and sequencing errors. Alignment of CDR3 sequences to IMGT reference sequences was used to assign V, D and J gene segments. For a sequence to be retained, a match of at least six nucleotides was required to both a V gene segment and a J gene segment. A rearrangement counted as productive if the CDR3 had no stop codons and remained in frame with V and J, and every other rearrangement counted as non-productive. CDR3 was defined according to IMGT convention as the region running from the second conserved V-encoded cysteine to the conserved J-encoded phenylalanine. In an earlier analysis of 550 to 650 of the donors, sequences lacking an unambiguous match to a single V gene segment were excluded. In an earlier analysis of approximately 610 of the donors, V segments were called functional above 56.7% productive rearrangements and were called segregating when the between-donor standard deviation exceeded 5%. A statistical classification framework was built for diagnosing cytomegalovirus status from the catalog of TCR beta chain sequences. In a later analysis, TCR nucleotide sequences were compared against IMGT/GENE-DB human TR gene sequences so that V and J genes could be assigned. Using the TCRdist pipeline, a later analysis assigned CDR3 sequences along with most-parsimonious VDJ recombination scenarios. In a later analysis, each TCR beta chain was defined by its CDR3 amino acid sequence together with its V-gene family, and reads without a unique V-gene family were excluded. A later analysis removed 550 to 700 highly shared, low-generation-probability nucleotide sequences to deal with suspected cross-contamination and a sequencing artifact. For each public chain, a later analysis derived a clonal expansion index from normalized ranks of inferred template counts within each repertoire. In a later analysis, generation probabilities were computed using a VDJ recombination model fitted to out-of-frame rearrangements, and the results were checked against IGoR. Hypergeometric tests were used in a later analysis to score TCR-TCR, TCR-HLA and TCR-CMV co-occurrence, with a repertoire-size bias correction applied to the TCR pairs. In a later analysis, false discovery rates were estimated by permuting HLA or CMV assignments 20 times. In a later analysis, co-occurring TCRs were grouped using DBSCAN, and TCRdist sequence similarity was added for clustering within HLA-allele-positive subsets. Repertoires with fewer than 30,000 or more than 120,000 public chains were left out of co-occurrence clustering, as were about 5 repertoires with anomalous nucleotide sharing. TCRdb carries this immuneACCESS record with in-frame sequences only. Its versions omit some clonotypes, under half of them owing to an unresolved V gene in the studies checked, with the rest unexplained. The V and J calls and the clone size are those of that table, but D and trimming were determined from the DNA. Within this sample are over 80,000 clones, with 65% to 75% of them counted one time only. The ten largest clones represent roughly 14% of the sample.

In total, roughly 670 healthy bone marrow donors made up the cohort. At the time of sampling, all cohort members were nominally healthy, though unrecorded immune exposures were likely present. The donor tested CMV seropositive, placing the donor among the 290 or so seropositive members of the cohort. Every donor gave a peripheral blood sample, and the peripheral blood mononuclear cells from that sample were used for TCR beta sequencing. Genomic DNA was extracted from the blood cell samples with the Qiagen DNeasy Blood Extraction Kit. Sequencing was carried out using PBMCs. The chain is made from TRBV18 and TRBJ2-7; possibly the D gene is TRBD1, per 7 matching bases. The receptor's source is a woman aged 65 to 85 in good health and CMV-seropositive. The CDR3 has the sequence CASSAGQSYEQYF. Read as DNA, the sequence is TGTGCCAGCTCAGCGGGACAGTCCTACGAGCAGTACTTC.